The 3 T cell receptor beta chains listed next were all sequenced from one sample in a study of T cell responses to AZD1222 COVID-19 vaccine. Profiling relied on immunoSEQ multiplex PCR, and the TCRdb table lists in-frame clones only, not all of them. The sample records more than 150,000 clones, 85% to 95% being singletons. Sequencing used peripheral blood, obtained 28 days after the second AZD1222 dose. The receptors stem from an adult who received the AZD1222 COVID-19 vaccine.

This sequence joins TRBV27 and TRBJ1-1, with 8 nucleotides matching TRBD1. V dropped 5 bases and J dropped 5; count of bases not matched to a gene: 4. This CDR3 contains 13 residues. CDR1 MNHEY and CDR2 SMNVEV come from the germline V gene (reference sequence). The CDR3: CASSPQGGTEAFF. The CDR3 DNA follows: TGTGCCAGCAGTCCACAGGGGGGAACTGAAGCTTTCTTT.

The chain carries TRBV9 and TRBJ2-2; 8 bases are a match to TRBD2. V dropped 3 bases and J dropped 4; count of bases not matched to a gene: 5. CDR1 is SGDLS and CDR2 is YYNGEE in the germline V gene. The CDR3 has 15 residues. In DNA form, the CDR3 reads TGTGCCAGCAGCGAACGGGAGGGGAGCACCGGGGAGCTGTTTTTT. Protein product: CASSEREGSTGELFF.

The chain joins TRBV2 to TRBJ2-7, with D unresolved. Trimming left V 6 bases short and J 6 bases short, with 12 bases between. The CDR3 sequence is 12 residues long. Per germline, CDR1 SNHLY and CDR2 FYNNEI. CDR3 DNA sequence: TGTGCCAGCAGAGACCCACCAGGCGAGCAGTACTTC. Amino acids: CASRDPPGEQYF.